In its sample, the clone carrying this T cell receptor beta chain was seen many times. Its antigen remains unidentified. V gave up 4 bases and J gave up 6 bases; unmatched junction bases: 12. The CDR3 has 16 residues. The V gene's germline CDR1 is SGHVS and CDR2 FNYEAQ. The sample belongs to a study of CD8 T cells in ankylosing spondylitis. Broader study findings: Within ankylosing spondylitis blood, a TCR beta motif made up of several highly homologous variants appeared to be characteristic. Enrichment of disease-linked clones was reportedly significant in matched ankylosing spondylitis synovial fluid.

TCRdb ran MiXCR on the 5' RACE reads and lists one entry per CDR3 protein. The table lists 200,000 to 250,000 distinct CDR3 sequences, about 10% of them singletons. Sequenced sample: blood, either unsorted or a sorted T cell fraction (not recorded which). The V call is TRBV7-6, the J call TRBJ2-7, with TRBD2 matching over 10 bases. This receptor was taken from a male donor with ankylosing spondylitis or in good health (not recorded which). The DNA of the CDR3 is TGTGCCAGCAGCTCCTCTGGAGCGGGGGGGCTTTTCGAGCAGTACTTC. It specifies CASSSSGAGGLFEQYF. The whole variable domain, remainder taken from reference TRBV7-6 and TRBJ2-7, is GAGVSQSPRYKVTKRGQDVALRCDPISGHVSLYWYRQALGQGPEFLTYFNYEAQQDKSGLPNDRFSAERPEGSISTLTIQRTEQRDSAMYRCASSSSGAGGLFEQYFGPGTRLTVT.